This is a list of T cell receptor beta chains from one sample in a study of blood T cell repertoires in COVID-19. The assay was immunoSEQ multiplex PCR, and TCRdb's table has in-frame clones only and misses some. The table includes approximately 82,000 clones, around 89% detected once. Specimen: PBMCs or T cells enriched from blood (not recorded which). The source of these receptors is a woman aged 45-60 years with acute COVID-19. Each CDR3 is given without its conserved first and last residue. Each record gives: clone size, J gene, V gene, CDR3 protein. The size of a clone is reported for some rows only, either as once, few or many, or as a class for expanded clones.

>few|TRBJ2-1|TRBV29-1
SVERGSGRAREQF
>-|TRBJ2-7|TRBV5-1
ASRGGLAGVTYEQY
>-|TRBJ1-2|TRBV30
AWGQGVGGYT
>-|TRBJ1-1|TRBV12-3/TRBV12-4
ASSRRGEAF
>-|TRBJ1-1|TRBV7-9
ASSSPTGGNSRTEAF
>-|TRBJ2-7|TRBV6-5
ASSAAYEQY
>-|TRBJ2-3|TRBV5-4
ASSFPFGGTQY
>-|TRBJ1-4|TRBV5-1
ASSLVPGGQGTEKLF
>-|TRBJ1-2|TRBV12-3/TRBV12-4
ASSSRGLSGYT
>-|TRBJ2-5|TRBV27
ASAVGYGRQETQY
>-|TRBJ2-7|TRBV7-2
ASSLAPAGIYEQY
>-|TRBJ1-5|TRBV28
ASSLKAYYNQPQH
>-|TRBJ2-7|TRBV6-5
ASSQTASYEQY
>-|TRBJ2-7|TRBV3-1/TRBV3-2
ASSQDWGGDRTYEQY
>-|TRBJ2-3|TRBV7-9
ASSSAGLDTQY
>-|TRBJ2-7|TRBV20-1
SASFGRAGNEQY
>-|TRBJ2-5|TRBV7-9
ASSLGLAGFEQY
>-|TRBJ2-3|TRBV5-4
ASSSTASTDTQY
>-|TRBJ2-3|TRBV19
ASSIGGQGAAYTQY
>-|TRBJ1-2|TRBV3-1/TRBV3-2
ASSQEGESGPVERGYT
>-|TRBJ1-1|TRBV18
ASSEAENTEAF
>-|TRBJ2-1|TRBV12-3/TRBV12-4
ASSLGQYNEQF
>once|TRBJ2-3|TRBV10-3
AISEIRTSGSTDTQY
>-|TRBJ1-1|TRBV2
ASSGDRPTNTEAF
>-|TRBJ2-3|TRBV19
ASSITSGRADTQY
>-|TRBJ1-3|TRBV27
ASSPAGGEAGNTIY
>-|TRBJ1-1|TRBV30
AWRRVNTEAF
>-|TRBJ1-6|TRBV6-5
ASRKGARDSPLH
>-|TRBJ1-2|TRBV4-1
ASSQTPGQGIGYT
>-|TRBJ2-1|TRBV24-1
ATSDRQGAFYNEQF
>-|TRBJ2-5|TRBV25-1
ASSERTGGQETQY
>-|TRBJ1-6|TRBV30
AQGVGNSPLH
>-|TRBJ1-2|TRBV7-8
ASSLGQGARNGYT
>-|TRBJ1-4|TRBV11-3
ASSLMGAAATNEKLF
>-|TRBJ1-5|TRBV30
AWTPGGRQPQH
>few|TRBJ2-5|TRBV3-1/TRBV3-2
ASSQDPSQETQY
>-|TRBJ2-5|TRBV7-9
ASSETSGKETQY
>-|TRBJ2-5|TRBV5-4
ASSVDRGVGETQY
>-|TRBJ2-7|TRBV5-1
ASSKRDRADEQY
>-|TRBJ1-1|TRBV7-8
ASSSRVRKNTEAF
>-|TRBJ1-1|TRBV7-7
ASSSTENTEAF
>-|TRBJ2-5|TRBV5-4
AISMGGGQETQY
>-|TRBJ1-5|TRBV19
ATDPDRANQPQH
>-|TRBJ2-7|TRBV10-3
ATGGRGREYEQY
>-|TRBJ2-2|TRBV4-3
ASSQDMAGGLTGELF
>-|TRBJ2-2|TRBV27
ASRTASTGADAGELF
>-|TRBJ2-1|TRBV29-1
SVGSVYNEQF